The 14 T cell receptor beta chains below were found in one sample sequenced in a study of T cells after yellow fever vaccination. One entry per CDR3 protein, called by TCRdb with MiXCR from the 5' RACE reads. The sample consists of under 550,000 distinct CDR3 sequences, just over 20% of them appearing once. Here the sequenced sample was PBMCs, taken approximately 20 days after the first yellow fever vaccination. All receptors derive from a man aged 18 to 30 who received the YFV17D yellow fever vaccine.

This chain links TRBV29-1 with TRBJ1-1; a possible D gene is TRBD1 (5 bases). CDR1 and CDR2 (germline): SQVTM, ANQGSEA. CDR3 size: 11 residues. The germline V and J ends were trimmed by 7 bases and 0 bases, with 6 bases remaining between them. As DNA, the CDR3 is TGCAGCGACAGGTTGAACACTGAAGCTTTCTTT. This translates into CSDRLNTEAFF.

The rearrangement joins TRBV7-3 to TRBJ1-2; tentatively, D is TRBD1 (5 bases). V was trimmed by 5 bases and J by 4 bases, leaving 17 bases between them. Germline loops: CDR1 SGHTA, CDR2 FQGTGA. This CDR3 contains 15 residues. The CDR3 sequence is CASSPDPQGLYGYTF. For the CDR3, the DNA is TGTGCCAGCAGCCCCGACCCCCAGGGACTCTATGGCTACACCTTC.

The V gene is TRBV5-1, the J gene TRBJ2-3; D gene unclear. The CDR3 totals 15 residues. The ends were cut back, 0 bases at V and 6 bases at J, with 14 bases in the middle. CDR1 and CDR2 (germline): SGHRS, YFSETQ. CDR3 nucleotides: TGCGCCAGCAGCTTGGATGTTGGGGTCCCGGATACGCAGTATTTT. This codes for CASSLDVGVPDTQYF.

This clonotype was detected only a few times. The chain carries TRBV6-2 or TRBV6-3 and TRBJ2-3; 13 bases fit TRBD2. After removal of 4 bases from V and 4 bases from J, the junction contained 5 bases not matched to a gene. The CDR3 is made up of 16 amino acids. Per germline, CDR1 MNHEY and CDR2 SVGEGT. As DNA, the CDR3 is TGTGCCAGCAGTTTGGGACTAGCGGGAATCTCAGATACGCAGTATTTT. Residues: CASSLGLAGISDTQYF.

This clonotype turned up a few times. The gene calls are TRBV4-1 and TRBJ2-5, with 8 positions matching TRBD1. The CDR3 contains 15 residues. Germline CDR1 is MGHRA and CDR2 is YSYEKL. V lost 6 bases to trimming and J lost 0 bases; unmatched junction nucleotides: 6. This chain's CDR3 is CASSPGTGDQETQYF. The DNA of the CDR3 is TGCGCCAGCAGTCCCGGGACAGGAGACCAAGAGACCCAGTACTTC.

This clonotype was seen ten or more times. The CDR3 DNA follows: TGTGCCAGCAGCCATGGGGAGACCGGGGAGCTGTTTTTT. Residues: CASSHGETGELFF. The chain links TRBV6-6 to TRBJ2-2; tentative D call: TRBD2 (5 bases). Per germline, CDR1 MNHNY and CDR2 SVGAGI (reference sequence). This CDR3 spans 13 amino acids. Trimming took 6 bases from V and 5 from J, leaving 10 bases between them.

This clonotype was detected a few times. J is TRBJ2-3 and V is TRBV4-3; TRBD2 agrees at 8 bases. Trimming took 0 bases from V and 4 from J; bases not matched to a gene: 9. Germline CDR1 LGHNA, CDR2 YSLEER. The CDR3 spans 17 residues. CDR3 sequence: CASSQDLVRGGADTQYF. The CDR3 region has the DNA TGCGCCAGCAGCCAAGATCTTGTTCGGGGGGGCGCAGATACGCAGTATTTT.

This sequence joins TRBV15 and TRBJ1-1; TRBD1 might be the D (5 bases). The CDR3 loop spans 12 amino acids. The germline gives CDR1 LNHNV, CDR2 YYDKDF (reference sequence). Trimming stripped 3 bases from V and 8 bases from J, with 10 bases between. CDR3 region: CATSSAGTEAFF. CDR3 nucleotides: TGTGCCACCAGCAGCGCCGGGACGGAAGCTTTCTTT.

In its sample, this clonotype was seen once. The genes are TRBV7-3 and TRBJ2-5; 11 nucleotides line up with TRBD1. The germline V gene encodes CDR1 SGHTA and CDR2 FQGTGA. This CDR3 has 19 amino acids. V shed 5 bases and J 4 bases; nucleotides not matched to a gene: 18. In nucleotides, the CDR3 is TGTGCCAGCAGCGATATCCGGGACAGGGGGTTTGGAAGGCCAGAGACCCAGTACTTC. This sequence encodes CASSDIRDRGFGRPETQYF.

The chain has TRBV5-1 and TRBJ2-3; TRBD2 matches at 8 bases. From germline, CDR1 is SGHRS and CDR2 YFSETQ. With V trimmed by 1 base and J by 4 bases, 11 bases remained unmatched. This CDR3 contains 17 residues. DNA for the CDR3: TGCGCCAGCAGCTTGTTAATGGCGGGGGGCCGGGCAGATACGCAGTATTTT. This translates into CASSLLMAGGRADTQYF.

The CDR3 DNA is TGTGCCAGCAGTCCACCCGGGACAGGGTTCGCCGAGCAGTACTTC. It codes for CASSPPGTGFAEQYF. This chain uses TRBV12-3 or TRBV12-4 with TRBJ2-7; 9 positions match TRBD1. The CDR3 sequence is 15 residues long. V gave up 5 bases and J gave up 6 bases; unmatched junction bases: 11.

The chain uses TRBV10-2 and TRBJ2-3; D gene ambiguous. Trimming removed 7 bases at V and 0 bases at J, with 5 bases between. This CDR3 comprises 12 residues. From germline, CDR1 is WSHSY and CDR2 SAAADI. The CDR3 region has the DNA TGCGCCAGCATAGGGAGCACAGATACGCAGTATTTT. It is translated as CASIGSTDTQYF.

The rearrangement links TRBV5-6 to TRBJ2-6; D not certain. Trimming removed 0 bases at V and 10 bases at J, with 5 bases between. Germline V gene sequence: CDR1 SGHDT, CDR2 YYEEEE. The CDR3 consists of 12 residues. CDR3 nucleotides: TGTGCCAGCAGCTTGGAGGTGAACGTCCTGACTTTC. Encoded protein: CASSLEVNVLTF.

CDR3 DNA sequence: TGTGCCAGCAGCGGGACAGGGTCCAAAGAGACCCAGTACTTC. It yields the protein CASSGTGSKETQYF. The chain joins TRBV9 to TRBJ2-5; TRBD1 matches 8 bases. From germline, CDR1 is SGDLS and CDR2 YYNGEE. The CDR3 is made up of 14 amino acids. V was clipped by 3 bases and J by 3 bases; unmatched bases: 4. Supplemented by reference TRBV9 and TRBJ2-5, the full variable domain reads DSGVTQTPKHLITATGQRVTLRCSPRSGDLSVYWYQQSLDQGLQFLIQYYNGEERAKGNILERFSAQQFPDLHSELNLSSLELGDSALYFCASSGTGSKETQYFGPGTRLLVL.